The TCR beta chain described here comes from a study of blood T cell repertoires in COVID-19. Individuals aged 18 to 89 years were recruited from fewer than 25 US areas. V dropped 0 bases and J dropped 0 bases, with 3 bases sitting between them. Germline assignment: CDR1 MGHRA and CDR2 YSYEKL. The CDR3 consists of 15 residues. Sequencing used immunoSEQ multiplex PCR; TCRdb keeps in-frame clones, though not all of them. The sample has a few hundred thousand clones, around 87% seen once. As to this clone: At the DNA level, this CDR3 is encoded by other sequences in the same sample as well.

Sequencing was performed on PBMCs or T cells enriched from blood (not recorded which). The TCR sequence derives from a man under 40 who had recovered from COVID-19. The rearrangement links TRBV4-1 to TRBJ1-6; no firm D call. The CDR3 loop is CASSQDRSYNSPLHF. The CDR3 DNA is TGCGCCAGCAGCCAAGATCGCTCCTATAATTCACCCCTCCACTTT.